This T cell receptor (beta chain) was sequenced in a study of cytomegalovirus exposure and HLA in healthy donors. Of note for this clone: Its antigen is unknown.

Whole-study results and caveats: It was in a later analysis that TCR association rates were seen to vary by HLA locus, highest for DRB1 and lowest for HLA-C.

The V and J ends lost 5 bases and 5 bases respectively, with 12 bases between them. Germline assignment: CDR1 LNHDA and CDR2 SQIVND (reference sequence). The CDR3 totals 13 residues. Primers: 60 Vbeta forward and 13 Jbeta reverse. Using immunoSEQ multiplex PCR, the repertoire was profiled, and TCRdb retains in-frame clones only, with some absent. The sample holds 95,000 to 150,000 clones, 73% seen once. This TCR came from a woman in her thirties or forties in good health and CMV-seronegative. The chain joins TRBV19 to TRBJ2-5, with D possibly TRBD1 on 5 matching bases. Material for sequencing was PBMCs. CDR3 nucleotide sequence: TGTGCCAGTAGTTCAGGGTTAGGGGAGACCCAGTACTTC. This encodes CASSSGLGETQYF.